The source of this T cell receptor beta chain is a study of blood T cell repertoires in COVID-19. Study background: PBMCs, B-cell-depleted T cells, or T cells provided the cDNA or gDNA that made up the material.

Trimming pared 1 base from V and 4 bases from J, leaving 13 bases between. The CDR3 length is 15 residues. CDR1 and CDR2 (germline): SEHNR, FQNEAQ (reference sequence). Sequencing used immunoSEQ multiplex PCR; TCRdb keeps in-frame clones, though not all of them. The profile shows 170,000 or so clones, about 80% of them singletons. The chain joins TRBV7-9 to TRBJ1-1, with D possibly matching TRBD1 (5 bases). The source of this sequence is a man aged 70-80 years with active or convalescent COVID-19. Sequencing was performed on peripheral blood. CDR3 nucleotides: TGTGCCAGCAGCTTAGGAGGGGCCGGGGGCACTGAAGCTTTCTTT. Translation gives CASSLGGAGGTEAFF.